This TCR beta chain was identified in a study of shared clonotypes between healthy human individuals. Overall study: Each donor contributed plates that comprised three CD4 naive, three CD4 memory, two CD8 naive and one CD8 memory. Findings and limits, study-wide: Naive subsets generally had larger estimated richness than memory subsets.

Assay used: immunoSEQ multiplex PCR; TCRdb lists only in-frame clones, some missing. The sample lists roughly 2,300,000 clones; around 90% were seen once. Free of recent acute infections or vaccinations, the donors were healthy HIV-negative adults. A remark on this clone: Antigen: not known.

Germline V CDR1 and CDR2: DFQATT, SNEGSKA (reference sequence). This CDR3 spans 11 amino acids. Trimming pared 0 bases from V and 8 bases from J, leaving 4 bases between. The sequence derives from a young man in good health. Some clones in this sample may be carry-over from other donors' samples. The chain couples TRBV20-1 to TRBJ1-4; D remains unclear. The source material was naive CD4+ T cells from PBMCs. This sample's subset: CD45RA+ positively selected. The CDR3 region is CSARDQEKLFF. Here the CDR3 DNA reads TGCAGTGCTAGAGATCAGGAAAAACTGTTTTTT.